The next 20 T cell receptor beta chains were all read from a single sample in a study of blood T cell repertoires in COVID-19. Sequencing used immunoSEQ multiplex PCR; TCRdb keeps in-frame clones, though not all of them. The sample holds around 260,000 clones; approximately 90% are singletons and the top ten take 4%. Input material: peripheral blood. Source of these receptors: a man between 60 and 75 years old who had recovered from COVID-19.

The chain carries TRBV27 and TRBJ1-2; a weak D match, TRBD1 (5 bases). Germline V lookup: CDR1 MNHEY, CDR2 SMNVEV (reference sequence). V was shortened by 6 bases and J by 5 bases, with 16 bases between the two germline ends. The CDR3 runs 14 residues. CDR3 bases: TGTGCCAGCAGAAGCCGGGGGGAGAGGTATGGCTACACCTTC. It is translated as CASRSRGERYGYTF.

This chain uses TRBV13 with TRBJ2-7; D unresolved. V was trimmed by 5 bases and J by 6 bases, leaving 20 bases between them. This CDR3 region has 15 residues. From germline, CDR1 is PRHDT and CDR2 FYEKMQ (reference sequence). The DNA for the CDR3 is TGTGCCAGCAGCGGTTCCGTGACACCCCGACGCGAGCAGTACTTC. It specifies CASSGSVTPRREQYF.

Note on this clone: Other DNA sequences in the sample encode the same CDR3. V usage is TRBV5-1 and J usage is TRBJ2-5, with D hard to call. Germline V CDR1 and CDR2: SGHRS, YFSETQ. CDR3 length equals 12 residues. Deletions cut 2 bases from V and 2 bases from J, with 4 bases between. DNA for the CDR3: TGCGCCAGCAGCTTCCCTCAAGAGACCCAGTACTTC. Amino acid sequence: CASSFPQETQYF.

This chain links TRBV5-4 with TRBJ1-2; D not resolved. CDR1 is SGHNT and CDR2 is YYREEE in the germline V gene (reference sequence). This CDR3 has 12 residues. V was cut by 4 bases and J by 4 bases, with 8 bases left in between. CDR3: CASSVDSYGYTF. In DNA, the CDR3 is TGTGCCAGCAGCGTGGACTCCTATGGCTACACCTTC.

The chain carries TRBV5-1 and TRBJ1-1, with TRBD1 as a possible D gene (6 bases). CDR1 and CDR2 (germline): SGHRS, YFSETQ. V gave up 2 bases and J gave up 6 bases, with 14 bases separating them. The CDR3 spans 14 residues. The CDR3 loop is CASSFQGRGAEAFF. In DNA form, the CDR3 reads TGCGCCAGCAGCTTTCAGGGGCGGGGGGCTGAAGCTTTCTTT.

The J gene is TRBJ2-5, the V gene TRBV6-2 or TRBV6-3, with 12 positions matching TRBD2. CDR1 is MNHEY, CDR2 SVGEGT, per germline. The CDR3 spans 19 residues. Trimming cost V 3 bases and J 4 bases; bases outside gene matches: 15. The CDR3 reads CASSYLRGPLAGGRETQYF. The DNA for the CDR3 is TGTGCCAGCAGTTATCTTCGAGGCCCACTAGCGGGGGGTAGAGAGACCCAGTACTTC.

This chain links TRBV23-1 with TRBJ1-6; D possibly corresponds to TRBD1 (5 bases). TRBV23-1 is known as an ORF, though its function is uncertain. V was cut by 3 bases and J by 6 bases, with 15 bases left in between. The CDR3 length is 16 residues. CDR3 protein: CASSQGREVCNSPLHF. In DNA form, the CDR3 reads TGCGCCAGCAGTCAGGGCAGGGAGGTATGTAATTCACCCCTCCACTTT.

This clone has just one count. This chain connects TRBV7-9 to TRBJ1-4, with D unclear. Trimming left V 3 bases short and J 8 bases short, with 13 bases between. CDR3 length: 14 amino acids. In germline, CDR1 is SEHNR, CDR2 FQNEAQ (reference sequence). The CDR3 region has the DNA TGTGCCAGCAGCTTCGAGGAGGCTGGAGAAAAACTGTTTTTT. It encodes CASSFEEAGEKLFF. Combining the CDR3 with reference TRBV7-9 and TRBJ1-4 gives the whole variable domain DTGVSQNPRHKITKRGQNVTFRCDPISEHNRLYWYRQTLGQGPEFLTYFQNEAQLEKSRLLSDRFSAERPKGSFSTLEIQRTEQGDSAMYLCASSFEEAGEKLFFGSGTQLSVL.

The chain has TRBV5-4 and TRBJ2-5; TRBD2 aligns across 7 bases. CDR1 and CDR2 from the germline V gene are SGHNT and YYREEE (reference sequence). The CDR3 totals 14 residues. J was trimmed by 3 bases and V by 0 bases; bases with no gene match: 2. For the CDR3, the DNA is TGTGCCAGCAGCTTGGTTGGGGGGGAAGAGACCCAGTACTTC. It translates to CASSLVGGEETQYF.

This chain connects TRBV4-2 to TRBJ1-1; the D gene is possibly TRBD1 (5 bases). V was trimmed by 2 bases and J by 4 bases, leaving 17 bases between them. Germline CDR1 LGHNA, CDR2 YNFKEQ. This CDR3 comprises 16 residues. CDR3 bases: TGTGCCAGCAGCCAACAACCTGGGACCGGGGGCACTGAAGCTTTCTTT. Amino acids: CASSQQPGTGGTEAFF.

The J gene is TRBJ2-4, the V gene TRBV5-8, with D perhaps TRBD2 (6 bases). The CDR3 is 11 amino acids. Per germline, CDR1 SGHTS and CDR2 YDEGEE. V lost 1 base to trimming and J lost 13 bases, with 9 bases between them. The CDR3 here is CASSLPGLQYF. DNA for the CDR3: TGTGCCAGCAGCTTGCCGGGACTGCAGTACTTC.

V and J are TRBV14 and TRBJ2-7; D may be TRBD1 (5 bases). CDR1 and CDR2 (germline): SGHDN, FVKESK. V was cut by 1 base and J by 3 bases, with 10 bases left in between. The CDR3 totals 14 residues. The CDR3 is CASSQGQLNYEQYF. The CDR3 DNA reads as TGTGCCAGCAGCCAAGGACAGCTGAACTACGAGCAGTACTTC.

The chain employs TRBV3-1 (or the pseudogene TRBV3-2) and TRBJ2-1; TRBD1 matches 8 bases. The CDR3 runs to 12 residues. Germline V gene data show CDR1 as LGHDT and CDR2 as YNNKEL (reference sequence). V lost 3 bases, J lost 12 bases, and 4 bases stayed unmatched. Here the CDR3 DNA reads TGTGCCAGCAGCCAGGGTGACAGGGGGCAGTTCTTC. This sequence encodes CASSQGDRGQFF.

The CDR3 sequence: CASSFQRGGGTQYF. The CDR3 DNA follows: TGTGCCAGCAGCTTCCAGCGGGGAGGGGGTACGCAGTATTTT. The chain combines TRBV5-4 with TRBJ2-3; the D gene is possibly TRBD2 (7 bases). Germline CDR1 is SGHNT and CDR2 is YYREEE (reference sequence). Trimming removed 2 bases at V and 8 bases at J, with 15 bases between. The length of the CDR3 is 14 residues.

This chain links TRBV6-2 or TRBV6-3 with TRBJ1-5; 8 bases fit TRBD1. CDR1 and CDR2 (germline): MNHEY, SVGEGT. J lost 8 bases, V lost 7 bases, and 16 bases had no gene match. CDR3 size: 16 residues. CDR3 nucleotides: TGTGCCAGCACCCCAGGGGGCAGTCTCGGGGTGAAGCCCCAGCATTTT. It codes for CASTPGGSLGVKPQHF.

The V gene is TRBV30, the J gene TRBJ1-6; D gene unclear. The CDR3 contains 14 residues. The germline V and J ends were trimmed by 3 bases and 7 bases, with 13 bases remaining between them. Per the germline V gene, CDR1 is GTSNPN and CDR2 is SVGIG (reference sequence). The DNA for the CDR3 is TGTGCCTGGAGGCGGGGAACGTTGAATTCACCCCTCCACTTT. Translation: CAWRRGTLNSPLHF.

This clone was observed a single time. The chain couples TRBV5-6 to TRBJ2-3; no clear D gene. Between the trimmed V and J ends, which lost 1 base and 2 bases, there was a span of 11 bases. The CDR3 loop spans 15 amino acids. Germline lookup yields CDR1 SGHDT and CDR2 YYEEEE. Here the CDR3 DNA reads TGTGCCAGCAGCTTGCGGGTGGGTTACACAGATACGCAGTATTTT. It specifies CASSLRVGYTDTQYF. Variable domain in full (rest from reference TRBV5-6 and TRBJ2-3): DAGVTQSPTHLIKTRGQQVTLRCSPKSGHDTVSWYQQALGQGPQFIFQYYEEEERQRGNFPDRFSGHQFPNYSSELNVNALLLGDSALYLCASSLRVGYTDTQYFGPGTRLTVL.

The V and J genes are TRBV6-6 and TRBJ1-2; a weak D match, TRBD1 (6 bases). CDR3 length: 13 residues. Germline loops: CDR1 MNHNY, CDR2 SVGAGI (reference sequence). Trimming stripped 2 bases from V and 8 bases from J, with 12 bases between. The CDR3 DNA follows: TGTGCCAGCAGTTACGAGGGGGTCTGGGGCTACACCTTC. Protein sequence: CASSYEGVWGYTF.

The CDR3 bases are TGCGCCAGCAGCTTGGTAGTACTAGCGATTGCGGGGGAGCTGTTTTTT. Translation gives CASSLVVLAIAGELFF. The chain uses TRBV5-1 and TRBJ2-2; 7 bases match TRBD2. CDR3 length: 16 residues. CDR1 is SGHRS and CDR2 is YFSETQ in the germline V gene. V lost 0 bases, J lost 8 bases, and 10 bases stayed unmatched.

Regarding this clone: This CDR3 is also generated by other DNA sequences in the sample. The chain is built from TRBV9 and TRBJ1-5, with 9 bases identical to TRBD1. Germline values: CDR1 SGDLS, CDR2 YYNGEE. The CDR3 sequence is 14 residues long. The junction had 1 base not matched to a gene; V was cut back by 2 bases and J by 4 bases. The chain's CDR3 is CASSVGQGNQPQHF. CDR3 DNA sequence: TGTGCCAGCAGCGTTGGACAGGGGAATCAGCCCCAGCATTTT.